One and the same sample provided the 22 T cell receptor beta chains below, sequenced in a study of T cells after posttransplantation cyclophosphamide. Cells defined as naive were viable CD3+CD4+ or CD3+CD8+ and CCR7+CD45RA+CD45RO-CD95-CD27+CD28+. The protocol was immunoSEQ multiplex PCR, while the TCRdb copy is restricted to in-frame clones and leaves out a portion. The top ten hold about 0.25% of the sample, which has under 35,000 clones, around nine tenths seen once. The sample taken for sequencing was naive CD4+ T cells sorted from PBMCs. The receptor set was obtained from a woman aged 55 to 70 in good health, CMV-negative, and a related stem cell transplant donor.

CDR3 protein: CASSGTGQVGQPQHF. The CDR3 nucleotides are TGTGCCAGTAGTGGAACGGGACAGGTCGGACAGCCCCAGCATTTT. V is TRBV19 and J is TRBJ1-5; 8 bases match TRBD1. Trimming removed 5 bases from V and 7 bases from J; junction bases left unmatched: 10. The CDR3 has 15 residues. Germline values: CDR1 LNHDA, CDR2 SQIVND (reference sequence).

The rearrangement uses TRBV19 and TRBJ2-5; 9 nucleotides line up with TRBD2. V was clipped by 5 bases and J by 7 bases; unmatched bases: 14. From germline, CDR1 is LNHDA and CDR2 SQIVND (reference sequence). The CDR3 consists of 16 residues. The DNA of the CDR3 is TGTGCCAGTAGTCTGGGGGGAGCGGGAGGATATAGGACCCAGTACTTC. This sequence encodes CASSLGGAGGYRTQYF.

The chain recombines TRBV28 with TRBJ1-2; 8 bases agree with TRBD1. The CDR3 consists of 13 residues. V was clipped by 9 bases and J by 11 bases; unmatched bases: 14. Germline CDR1 MDHEN, CDR2 SYDVKM. As DNA, the CDR3 is TGTGCCAGTTCGGGTTCGGACAGGGAGGGGTACACCTTC. This codes for CASSGSDREGYTF.

This clone was picked up a small number of times. The chain links TRBV13 to TRBJ1-3; D remains ambiguous. Germline lookup yields CDR1 PRHDT and CDR2 FYEKMQ (reference sequence). CDR3 length: 17 amino acids. V shed 5 bases and J shed 0 bases, with 17 bases lying between them. DNA of the CDR3: TGTGCCAGCAGCCCCCGGGAGCGCTTGAGCTCTGGAAACACCATATATTTT. Translation gives CASSPRERLSSGNTIYF.

The genes are TRBV29-1 and TRBJ2-5; TRBD1 agrees at 10 bases. Germline CDR1 SQVTM, CDR2 ANQGSEA. This CDR3 is 15 amino acids long. With 5 bases clipped from V and 4 bases from J, the junction kept 10 bases outside the gene matches. The CDR3, as DNA: TGCAGCGTTAGACAGGGGGCCCCTAGGCCAGAGACCCAGTACTTC. It is translated as CSVRQGAPRPETQYF. Based on the CDR3 plus reference TRBV29-1 and TRBJ2-5, the full variable domain is SAVISQKPSRDICQRGTSLTIQCQVDSQVTMMFWYRQQPGQSLTLIATANQGSEATYESGFVIDKFPISRPNLTFSTLTVSNMSPEDSSIYLCSVRQGAPRPETQYFGPGTRLLVL.

The gene calls are TRBV7-2 and TRBJ1-5; 8 nucleotides match TRBD1. V lost 5 bases to trimming and J lost 3 bases; unmatched junction nucleotides: 15. The CDR3 consists of 18 residues. The germline gives CDR1 SGHTA, CDR2 FQGNSA. CDR3 coding DNA: TGTGCCAGCAGCCTCCGACAGGGGAACAGGAACCACAATCAGCCCCAGCATTTT. Encoded protein: CASSLRQGNRNHNQPQHF.

The chain has TRBV4-2 and TRBJ2-5, with D hard to call. The J call is in doubt because the DNA end fits TRBJ2-7 better. Per germline, CDR1 LGHNA and CDR2 YNFKEQ. This CDR3 is 16 amino acids long. The CDR3 DNA reads as TGTGCCAGCAGCCCCGGTACCACGTTTGCCTTCTACGAGCAGTACTTC. This codes for CASSPGTTFAFYEQYF.

This clone appeared once. V is TRBV15 and J is TRBJ2-7; 8 nucleotides align to TRBD2. The CDR3 sequence is 16 residues long. Germline CDR1 and CDR2: LNHNV and YYDKDF (reference sequence). The junction had 12 bases not matched to a gene; V was cut back by 3 bases and J by 5 bases. The CDR3 DNA is TGTGCCACCAGCAGGGGGACCGGGACTAGTTCCCACGAGCAGTACTTC. Protein: CATSRGTGTSSHEQYF.

V and J are TRBV6-1 and TRBJ2-6; D gene ambiguous. The V gene lost 8 bases and the J gene lost 4 bases, with 12 bases spanning the gap. Germline CDR1 and CDR2: MNHNS and SASEGT. This CDR3 is built from 14 residues. The CDR3 reads CASVSSGGANVLTF. The CDR3 DNA is TGTGCCAGCGTGAGTTCAGGAGGGGCCAACGTCCTGACTTTC.

The chain combines TRBV5-1 with TRBJ2-7; 11 positions agree with TRBD2. The CDR3 is 15 amino acids. Germline V CDR1 and CDR2: SGHRS, YFSETQ. The V segment lost 5 bases and the J segment 7 bases; nucleotides outside the gene matches: 11. CDR3 sequence (DNA): TGCGCCAGCAGGCTGATACTAGCGGGAGAGGATGAGCAGTACTTC. It specifies CASRLILAGEDEQYF. The whole variable domain, filled in from reference TRBV5-1 and TRBJ2-7, reads KAGVTQTPRYLIKTRGQQVTLSCSPISGHRSVSWYQQTPGQGLQFLFEYFSETQRNKGNFPGRFSGRQFSNSRSEMNVSTLELGDSALYLCASRLILAGEDEQYFGPGTRLTVT.

The genes are TRBV5-1 and TRBJ2-2; 8 bases map to TRBD1. CDR1 and CDR2 from the germline V gene are SGHRS and YFSETQ. CDR3 size: 16 residues. V was clipped by 4 bases and J by 4 bases; unmatched bases: 9. CDR3 nucleotide sequence: TGCGCCAGCAGCCCAGGACAGGGAGGAGGCACCGGGGAGCTGTTTTTT. Amino acids: CASSPGQGGGTGELFF.

This sequence joins TRBV7-6 and TRBJ2-2, with D maybe TRBD2 (5 bases). V lost 1 base to trimming and J lost 2 bases, with 8 bases between them. Germline lookup yields CDR1 SGHVS and CDR2 FNYEAQ. The CDR3 runs 15 residues. The CDR3 protein is CASSLGLANTGELFF. DNA of the CDR3: TGTGCCAGCAGCTTAGGTCTAGCTAACACCGGGGAGCTGTTTTTT.

The chain has TRBV4-2 and TRBJ2-3; TRBD2 aligns across 11 bases. Germline-derived CDR1 and CDR2 are LGHNA and YNFKEQ. V gave up 0 bases and J gave up 5 bases; unmatched junction bases: 16. The CDR3 spans 20 residues. CDR3 nucleotide sequence: TGTGCCAGCAGCCAAGATTCGCTAGCGGGGGGCCGTTGGGGCGTAGATACGCAGTATTTT. Its translation: CASSQDSLAGGRWGVDTQYF.

The V gene is TRBV4-3, the J gene TRBJ1-1, with D perhaps matching TRBD1 (6 bases). V was trimmed by 0 bases and J by 8 bases, leaving 10 bases between them. Germline CDR1 is LGHNA and CDR2 is YSLEER. The CDR3 loop spans 13 amino acids. The CDR3 is CASSQESGGEAFF. The DNA of the CDR3 is TGCGCCAGCAGCCAAGAGAGTGGGGGCGAAGCTTTCTTT.

The chain links TRBV6-1 to TRBJ1-1; possible D gene TRBD1, 5 bases. Trimming removed 3 bases from V and 1 base from J, with 6 bases in between. This CDR3 has 13 amino acids. Germline CDR1 reads MNHNS; CDR2 reads SASEGT. CDR3 sequence: CASSEDKNTEAFF. The CDR3 DNA follows: TGTGCCAGCAGTGAGGACAAGAACACTGAAGCTTTCTTT.

The chain employs TRBV10-3 and TRBJ1-3; perhaps TRBD1 as D (5 bases). Germline V gene sequence: CDR1 ENHRY, CDR2 SYGVKD. There are 15 residues in the CDR3. With 3 bases removed from V and 0 bases from J, the gap between germline ends came to 9 bases. The CDR3 DNA follows: TGTGCCATCAGTGACAGGGAAGTCTCTGGAAACACCATATATTTT. It encodes CAISDREVSGNTIYF.

The V call is TRBV5-4, the J call TRBJ2-3, with D possibly matching TRBD1 (8 bases). Per germline, CDR1 SGHNT and CDR2 YYREEE (reference sequence). Between the trimmed V and J ends, which lost 4 bases and 5 bases, there was a span of 23 bases. The CDR3 runs 17 residues. The CDR3 DNA reads as TGTGCCAGCAGCCCCCACCCGGGGGGAGGACAGGGAGATACGCAGTATTTT. Translation: CASSPHPGGGQGDTQYF.

The chain has TRBV19 and TRBJ2-4, with 9 bases identical to TRBD1. The CDR3 sequence is 14 residues long. The V gene's germline CDR1 is LNHDA and CDR2 SQIVND (reference sequence). J was trimmed by 8 bases and V by 5 bases; bases with no gene match: 7. The CDR3 DNA follows: TGTGCCAGTAGTTCCCGGGACAGGGAGCACATTCAGTACTTC. Translation: CASSSRDREHIQYF.

The V call is TRBV6-1, the J call TRBJ1-6, with D tentatively TRBD1 (5 bases). Germline lookup yields CDR1 MNHNS and CDR2 SASEGT. Trimming shortened V by 1 base and J by 7 bases, and 11 bases separated the two germline ends. The CDR3 has 15 amino acids. The CDR3, as DNA: TGTGCCAGCAGTGAAGTGGAATCAGGGAATTCACCCCTCCACTTT. As protein: CASSEVESGNSPLHF.

The J gene is TRBJ2-7, the V gene TRBV9; 8 nucleotides line up with TRBD1. After removal of 0 bases from V and 1 base from J, the junction contained 0 bases not matched to a gene. Per the germline V gene, CDR1 is SGDLS and CDR2 is YYNGEE. The CDR3 is 14 residues long. This CDR3 is CASSVDRGSYEQYF. CDR3 DNA: TGTGCCAGCAGCGTAGACAGGGGGTCCTACGAGCAGTACTTC.

The chain is built from TRBV11-2 and TRBJ2-3, with 12 bases lining up with TRBD1. The CDR3 totals 16 residues. V trimming: 5 bases; J trimming: 4 bases; junction bases outside the gene matches: 7. Per the germline V gene, CDR1 is SGHAT and CDR2 is FQNNGV. CDR3 sequence (DNA): TGTGCCAGCAGCGGATTGGGACAGGGGGCGGCAGATACGCAGTATTTT. Translated: CASSGLGQGAADTQYF.

The CDR3 loop reads CASSEWSYEQYF. The CDR3 DNA follows: TGTGCCAGCTCCGAGTGGTCCTACGAGCAGTACTTC. V and J are TRBV28 and TRBJ2-5, with no clear D. The DNA end favors TRBJ2-7, so the J call may be wrong. Germline loops: CDR1 MDHEN, CDR2 SYDVKM. The CDR3 sequence is 12 residues long.